This TCR beta chain comes out of a study of shared clonotypes between healthy human individuals (dated by TCRdb to 2019 to 2021). Notes on the research overall: A couple of women and a few men aged 18 to 49 years were included in the cohort. To estimate repertoire size and how much clonotypes are shared between individuals, the study performed deep sequencing of blood TCR repertoires from roughly five healthy adults. Different laboratories and diverse techniques were used to prepare libraries and sequence TCR repertoires, to increase sequencing depth and limit assay-specific biases. Leukapheresis yielded between about 0.85 and 10 billion PBMCs per donor. For each donor, three plates each were used for CD4 naive and CD4 memory, two plates were used for CD8 naive, and one plate was used for CD8 memory. Summary of the overall study and its limitations: Sampling was limited to blood, and TCR repertoires in tissue likely differ from TCR repertoires in blood. Naive subsets generally had larger estimated clonotype richness than memory subsets did. When a few donors were compared, the shared fraction of clonotypes was around 4.6% for naive CD4, less than 4% for naive CD8, roughly 2.5% for memory CD4, and 0.4% for memory CD8. Pairwise subsampling indicated that sequencing depth was expected to affect the degree of clonotype sharing among donors. The genetic and exposure-history diversity represented was limited by the small number of donors. Higher generation probabilities were observed for clonotypes shared by all four sorted-subset donors than for non-shared clonotypes. Even with the large sequencing depth, rarefaction of the sorted-subset datasets indicated that sequencing was incomplete.

Using the deep immunoSEQ assay, TCR CDR3 regions were amplified from genomic DNA by multiplex PCR. For each cell subset, the extracted genomic DNA was distributed evenly across all wells of several immunoSEQ 96-well plates, and each plate served as one replicate. Each replicate PCR for sorted subsets received about 200 ng genomic DNA, equal to about 30,000 T cell genomes. Purified libraries were quantified with a Qubit 3.0 fluorometer, sized on a Bioanalyzer 2100, and re-quantified with the KAPA Library Quantification kit. A separate single-read 150-cycle Illumina NextSeq 550 flow cell was used to sequence each immunoSEQ 96-well plate. Per the original workflow: Because only junctional sequences without quality scores were contained in the immunoSEQ output, filtering matching that applied to full-length reads could not be performed. To assign V/J genes and CDR3, sequences were annotated using PyIR, a Python wrapper for IgBLAST v1.9, with IMGT germline references. Any read was removed if the V/J assignment was weak (E-value above 1e-6), the CDR3 was missing, or the read contained stop codons, out-of-frame junctions, or ambiguous translated residues. V3J clonotypes were defined as sequences sharing the same inferred V gene, J gene, and CDR3 amino acid sequence. To compute the percentage overlap between repertoires, the number of shared unique clonotypes was divided by the size of the smaller repertoire. RTK rarefaction, the Chao1 estimator, and Recon v2.1 estimates of unobserved clonotypes were used to assess repertoire richness. Generation probabilities for all TCRbeta clonotypes obtained by the gDNA method from a handful of donors were computed using OLGA. TCRdb mirrors the immuneACCESS table, restricted to in-frame sequences. Some clones are absent from its copies; in checked studies, under half trace to an unresolved V gene, and the reason for the others is unknown. V and J calls plus clone size are reproduced from that table; the DNA served to infer D and trimming. This sample holds some 2,000,000 clones; roughly 94% were observed only once. 0.1% to 0.15% of the sample lies in the top ten.

V gives up 4 bases and J gives up 5 bases, and the segment between their germline ends measures 20 bases. The germline V gene gives CDR1 as SGHDT and CDR2 as YYEEEE. The CDR3 runs 16 amino acids, cysteine and phenylalanine included. Kept here is only the CDR3 DNA, which spans 48 bases and is read in frame from base 1. With respect to this clone: Its antigen target is currently unknown. No clone much larger than this one lies a single base away; base qualities are absent.

The donors were healthy, HIV-negative adults with no recently reported acute infections or vaccinations. Only Caucasian adults living in Nashville, Tennessee, USA were represented among the donors. CD4+ T cells were enriched through magnetic negative selection, after which naive cells were positively selected on CD45RA and the remaining negative fraction served as the memory subset. Blood was collected by leukapheresis, and PBMCs were isolated by Ficoll-Histopaque density gradient centrifugation and then cryopreserved in liquid nitrogen vapor phase. Analytical flow cytometry was used to check the purity and quantity of each magnetically sorted T cell population. Each sorted fraction had its genomic DNA isolated and then quantified by UV absorbance on a Nanodrop 2000c.

The TCR sequence derives from a man between 18 and 29 years old in good health. The sample comprised naive CD4+ T cells sorted from blood. This specimen's cell subset or site label, per the study, means: CD45RA+ positively selected. The rearranged segments are TRBV5-6 and TRBJ2-3; D gene: possibly TRBD2, on 7 matching bases. The sequenced DNA: TGTGCCAGCAGCGAGGAACGGGCGGGGGCCGGAGATACGCAGTATTTT. Translated, it gives CASSEERAGAGDTQYF.